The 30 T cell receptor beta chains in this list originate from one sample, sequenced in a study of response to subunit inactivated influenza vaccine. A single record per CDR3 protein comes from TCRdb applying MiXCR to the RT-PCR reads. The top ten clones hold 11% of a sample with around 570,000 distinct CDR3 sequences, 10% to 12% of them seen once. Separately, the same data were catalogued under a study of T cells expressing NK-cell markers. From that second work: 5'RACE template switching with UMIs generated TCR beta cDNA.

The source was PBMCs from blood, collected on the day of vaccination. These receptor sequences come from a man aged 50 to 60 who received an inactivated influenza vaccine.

The CDR3 loop reads CASSVASGGAEDTQYF. The DNA of the CDR3 is TGTGCCAGCAGCGTAGCTAGCGGGGGGGCCGAAGATACGCAGTATTTT. The rearrangement links TRBV9 to TRBJ2-3; 12 positions agree with TRBD2. From germline, CDR1 is SGDLS and CDR2 YYNGEE. The CDR3 extends over 16 amino acids. V lost 0 bases and J lost 5; bases outside the gene matches: 4.

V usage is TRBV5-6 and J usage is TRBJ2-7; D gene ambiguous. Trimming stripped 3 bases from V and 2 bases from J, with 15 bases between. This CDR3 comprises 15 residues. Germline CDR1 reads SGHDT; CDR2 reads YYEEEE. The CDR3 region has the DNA TGTGCCAGCAGCTCCGACACGAGCACCACCTACGAGCAGTACTTC. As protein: CASSSDTSTTYEQYF.

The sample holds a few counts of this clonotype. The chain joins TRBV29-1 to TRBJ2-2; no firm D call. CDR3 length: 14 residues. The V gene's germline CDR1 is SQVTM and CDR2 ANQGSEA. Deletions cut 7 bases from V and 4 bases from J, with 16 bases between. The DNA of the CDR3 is TGCAGCGCTGAGAGGCAGTCGAGCACCGGGGAGCTGTTTTTT. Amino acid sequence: CSAERQSSTGELFF.

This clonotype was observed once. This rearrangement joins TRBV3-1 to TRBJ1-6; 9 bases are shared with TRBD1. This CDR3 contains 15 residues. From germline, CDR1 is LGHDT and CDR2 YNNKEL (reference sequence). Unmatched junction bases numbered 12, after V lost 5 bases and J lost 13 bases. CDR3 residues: CASSTGTGMTSPLHF. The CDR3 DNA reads TGTGCCAGCAGCACGGGGACAGGGATGACTTCTCCCCTCCACTTT.

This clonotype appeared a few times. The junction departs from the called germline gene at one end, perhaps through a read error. The CDR3 DNA reads TGCTGTGCTAGAGATGCGGCTAGCGGAAACACCGGGGAGCTGTTTTTT. Protein product: CCARDAASGNTGELFF. This rearrangement joins TRBV20-1 to TRBJ2-2; the match to TRBD2 covers 7 bases. CDR3 length equals 16 residues. Germline CDR1 DFQATT, CDR2 SNEGSKA (reference sequence).

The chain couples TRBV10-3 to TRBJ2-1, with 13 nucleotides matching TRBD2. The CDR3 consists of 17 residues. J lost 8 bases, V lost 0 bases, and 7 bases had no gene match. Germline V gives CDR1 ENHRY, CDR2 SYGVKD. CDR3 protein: CAISESSLAGGPYEQFF. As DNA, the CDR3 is TGTGCCATCAGTGAGTCCTCACTAGCGGGAGGGCCCTATGAGCAGTTCTTC.

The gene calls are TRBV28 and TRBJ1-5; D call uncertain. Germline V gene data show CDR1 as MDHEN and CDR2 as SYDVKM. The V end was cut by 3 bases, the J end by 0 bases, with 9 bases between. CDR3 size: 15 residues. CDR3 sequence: CASSFSSGSNQPQHF. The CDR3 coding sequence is TGTGCCAGCAGTTTTAGCTCTGGTAGCAATCAGCCCCAGCATTTT.

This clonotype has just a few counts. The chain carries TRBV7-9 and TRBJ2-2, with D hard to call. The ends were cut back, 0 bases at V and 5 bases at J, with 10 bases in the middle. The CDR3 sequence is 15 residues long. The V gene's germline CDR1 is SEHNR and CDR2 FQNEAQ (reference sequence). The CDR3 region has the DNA TGTGCCAGCAGCTTAGCGCCTAGGGTTACCGGGGAGCTGTTTTTT. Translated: CASSLAPRVTGELFF.

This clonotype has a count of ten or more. The CDR3 DNA sequence: TGTGCCAGCAGCTTGTGGACGCTTTTCTACGAGCAGTACTTC. This gives the protein CASSLWTLFYEQYF. V and J are TRBV5-6 and TRBJ2-7; D unresolved. In germline, CDR1 is SGHDT, CDR2 YYEEEE. Trimming removed 1 base at V and 3 bases at J, with 11 bases between. This CDR3 is 14 amino acids long.

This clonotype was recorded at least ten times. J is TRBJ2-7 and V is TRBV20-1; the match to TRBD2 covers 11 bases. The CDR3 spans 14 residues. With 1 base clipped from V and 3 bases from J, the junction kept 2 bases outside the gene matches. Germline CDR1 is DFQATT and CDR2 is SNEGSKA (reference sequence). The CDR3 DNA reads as TGCAGTGCTAGAGCACTAGCGGGAGTCTACGAGCAGTACTTC. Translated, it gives CSARALAGVYEQYF.

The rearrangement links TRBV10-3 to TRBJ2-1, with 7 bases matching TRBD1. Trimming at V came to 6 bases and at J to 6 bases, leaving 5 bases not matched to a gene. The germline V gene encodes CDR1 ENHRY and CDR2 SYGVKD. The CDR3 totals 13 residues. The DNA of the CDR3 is TGTGCCATCAGGAATACAGGGGCCAATGAGCAGTTCTTC. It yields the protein CAIRNTGANEQFF.

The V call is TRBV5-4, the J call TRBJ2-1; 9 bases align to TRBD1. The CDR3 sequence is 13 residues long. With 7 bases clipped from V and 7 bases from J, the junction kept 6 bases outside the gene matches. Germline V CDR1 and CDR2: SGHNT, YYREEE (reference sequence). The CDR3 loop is CASEDRGGNEQFF. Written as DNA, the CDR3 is TGTGCCAGCGAGGACAGGGGTGGAAATGAGCAGTTCTTC.

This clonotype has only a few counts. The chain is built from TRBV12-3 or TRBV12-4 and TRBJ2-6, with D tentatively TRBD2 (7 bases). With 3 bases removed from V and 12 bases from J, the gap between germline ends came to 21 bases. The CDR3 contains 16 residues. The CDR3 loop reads CASSFPLGRGDPVLTF. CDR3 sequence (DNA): TGTGCCAGCAGTTTTCCGCTTGGGAGGGGGGACCCCGTCCTGACTTTC.

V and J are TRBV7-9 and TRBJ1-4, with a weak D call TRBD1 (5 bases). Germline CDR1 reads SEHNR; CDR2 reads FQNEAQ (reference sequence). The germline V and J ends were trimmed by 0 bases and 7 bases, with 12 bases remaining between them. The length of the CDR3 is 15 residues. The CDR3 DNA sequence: TGTGCCAGCAGCTTAGCGCGGGGGATGGTTGAAAAACTGTTTTTT. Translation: CASSLARGMVEKLFF. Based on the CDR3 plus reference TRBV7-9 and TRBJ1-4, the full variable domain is DTGVSQNPRHKITKRGQNVTFRCDPISEHNRLYWYRQTLGQGPEFLTYFQNEAQLEKSRLLSDRFSAERPKGSFSTLEIQRTEQGDSAMYLCASSLARGMVEKLFFGSGTQLSVL.

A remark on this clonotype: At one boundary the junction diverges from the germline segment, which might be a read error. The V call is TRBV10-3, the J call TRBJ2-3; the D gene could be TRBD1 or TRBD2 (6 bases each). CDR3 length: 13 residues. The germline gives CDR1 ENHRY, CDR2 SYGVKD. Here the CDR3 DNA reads TGTGCCATCAATGAGAGGGGGGAGGATACGCAGTATTTT. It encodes CAINERGEDTQYF.

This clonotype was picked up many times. The CDR3 DNA is TGTGCCAGCACCCAAAGGAGGACAGGGAACACCGGGGAGCTGTTTTTT. It yields the protein CASTQRRTGNTGELFF. The chain carries TRBV12-3 or TRBV12-4 and TRBJ2-2, with TRBD1 identical over 7 bases. V was pared by 7 bases and J by 1 base, with 9 bases of the junction left unmatched. The CDR3 loop spans 16 amino acids.

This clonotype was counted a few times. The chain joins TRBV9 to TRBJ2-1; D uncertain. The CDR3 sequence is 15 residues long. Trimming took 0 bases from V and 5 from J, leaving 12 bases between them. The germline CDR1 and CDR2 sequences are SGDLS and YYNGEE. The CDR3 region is CASSVEPSNNNEQFF. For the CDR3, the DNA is TGTGCCAGCAGCGTAGAACCCTCAAACAACAATGAGCAGTTCTTC.

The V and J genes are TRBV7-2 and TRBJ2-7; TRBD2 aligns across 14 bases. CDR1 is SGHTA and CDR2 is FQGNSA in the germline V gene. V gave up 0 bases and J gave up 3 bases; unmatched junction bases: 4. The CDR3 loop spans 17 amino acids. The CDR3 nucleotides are TGTGCCAGCAGCTTAGCAGGGACTAGCGGGAGTTACTACGAGCAGTACTTC. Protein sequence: CASSLAGTSGSYYEQYF. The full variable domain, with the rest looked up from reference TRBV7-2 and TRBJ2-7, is GAGVSQSPSNKVTEKGKDVELRCDPISGHTALYWYRQSLGQGLEFLIYFQGNSAPDKSGLPSDRFSAERTGGSVSTLTIQRTQQEDSAVYLCASSLAGTSGSYYEQYFGPGTRLTVT.

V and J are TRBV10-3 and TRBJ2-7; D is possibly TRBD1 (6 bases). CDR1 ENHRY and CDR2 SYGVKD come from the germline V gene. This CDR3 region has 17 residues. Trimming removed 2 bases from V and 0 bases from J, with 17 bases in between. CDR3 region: CAISELGAITSSYEQYF. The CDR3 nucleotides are TGTGCCATCAGTGAGCTGGGGGCAATTACAAGCTCCTACGAGCAGTACTTC.

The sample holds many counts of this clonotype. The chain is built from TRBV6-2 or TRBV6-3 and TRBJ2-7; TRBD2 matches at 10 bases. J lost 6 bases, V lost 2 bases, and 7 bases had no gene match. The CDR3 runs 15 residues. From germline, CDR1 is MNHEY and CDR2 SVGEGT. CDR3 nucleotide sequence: TGTGCCAGCAGTTACCCGCTGAGCGGGGGGGTCGAGCAGTACTTC. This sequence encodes CASSYPLSGGVEQYF.

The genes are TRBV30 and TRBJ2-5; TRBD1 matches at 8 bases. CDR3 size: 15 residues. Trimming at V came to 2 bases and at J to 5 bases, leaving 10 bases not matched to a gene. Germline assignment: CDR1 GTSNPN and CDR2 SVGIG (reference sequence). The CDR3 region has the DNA TGTGCCTGGAGTATGAGGACAGGGAGTTTGGAGACCCAGTACTTC. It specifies CAWSMRTGSLETQYF.

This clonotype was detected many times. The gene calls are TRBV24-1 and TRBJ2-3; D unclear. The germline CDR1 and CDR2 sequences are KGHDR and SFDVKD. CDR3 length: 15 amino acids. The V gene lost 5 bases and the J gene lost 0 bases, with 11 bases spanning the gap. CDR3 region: CATSGAAESTDTQYF. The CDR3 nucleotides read TGTGCCACCAGTGGCGCGGCCGAAAGCACAGATACGCAGTATTTT.

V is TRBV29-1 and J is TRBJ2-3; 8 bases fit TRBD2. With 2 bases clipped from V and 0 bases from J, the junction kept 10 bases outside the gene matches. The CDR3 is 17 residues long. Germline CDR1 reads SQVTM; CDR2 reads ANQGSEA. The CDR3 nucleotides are TGCAGCGTTGAAAATCTCCGGGAGGGGGATAGCACAGATACGCAGTATTTT. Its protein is CSVENLREGDSTDTQYF.

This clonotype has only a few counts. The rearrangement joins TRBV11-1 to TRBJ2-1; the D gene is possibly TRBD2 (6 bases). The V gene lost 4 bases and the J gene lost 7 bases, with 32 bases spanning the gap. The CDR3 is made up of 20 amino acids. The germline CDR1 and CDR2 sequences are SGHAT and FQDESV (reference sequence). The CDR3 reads CASSSSGGRYQPRLKNEQFF. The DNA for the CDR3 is TGTGCCAGCAGCTCCTCCGGGGGTCGCTACCAACCGCGTTTGAAGAATGAGCAGTTCTTC. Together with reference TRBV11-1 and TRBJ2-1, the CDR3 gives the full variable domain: EAEVAQSPRYKITEKSQAVAFWCDPISGHATLYWYRQILGQGPELLVQFQDESVVDDSQLPKDRFSAERLKGVDSTLKIQPAELGDSAMYLCASSSSGGRYQPRLKNEQFFGPGTRLTVL.

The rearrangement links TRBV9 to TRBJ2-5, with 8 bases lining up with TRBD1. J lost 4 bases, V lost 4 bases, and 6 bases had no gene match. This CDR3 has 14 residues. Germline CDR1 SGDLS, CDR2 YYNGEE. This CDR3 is CASSSQGARETQYF. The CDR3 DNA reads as TGTGCCAGCAGCTCCCAGGGGGCCAGAGAGACCCAGTACTTC. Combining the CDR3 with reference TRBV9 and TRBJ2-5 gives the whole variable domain DSGVTQTPKHLITATGQRVTLRCSPRSGDLSVYWYQQSLDQGLQFLIQYYNGEERAKGNILERFSAQQFPDLHSELNLSSLELGDSALYFCASSSQGARETQYFGPGTRLLVL.

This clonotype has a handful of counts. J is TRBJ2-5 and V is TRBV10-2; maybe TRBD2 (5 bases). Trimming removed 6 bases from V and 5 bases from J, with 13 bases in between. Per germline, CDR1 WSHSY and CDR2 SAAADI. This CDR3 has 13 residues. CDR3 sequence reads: CASRAVWEETQYF. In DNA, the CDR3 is TGCGCCAGCAGGGCGGTTTGGGAGGAGACCCAGTACTTC.

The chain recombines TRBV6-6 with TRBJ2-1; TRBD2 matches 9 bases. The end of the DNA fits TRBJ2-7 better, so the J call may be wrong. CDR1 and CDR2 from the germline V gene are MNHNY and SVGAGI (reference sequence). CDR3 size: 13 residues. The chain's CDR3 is CASSGTSYNEQYF. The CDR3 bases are TGTGCCAGCAGTGGGACTAGCTACAATGAGCAGTACTTC.

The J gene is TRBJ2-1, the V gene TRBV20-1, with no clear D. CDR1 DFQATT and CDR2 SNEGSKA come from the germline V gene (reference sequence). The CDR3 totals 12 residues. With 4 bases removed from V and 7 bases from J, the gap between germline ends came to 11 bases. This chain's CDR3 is CSATRQVNEQFF. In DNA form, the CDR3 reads TGCAGTGCTACGAGGCAGGTTAATGAGCAGTTCTTC.

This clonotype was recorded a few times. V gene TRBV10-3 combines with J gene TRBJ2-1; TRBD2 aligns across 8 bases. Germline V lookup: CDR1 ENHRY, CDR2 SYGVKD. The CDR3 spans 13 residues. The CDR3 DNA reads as TGTGGAACTAGCGGCAGCTCCTACAATGAGCAGTTCTTC. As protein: CGTSGSSYNEQFF.

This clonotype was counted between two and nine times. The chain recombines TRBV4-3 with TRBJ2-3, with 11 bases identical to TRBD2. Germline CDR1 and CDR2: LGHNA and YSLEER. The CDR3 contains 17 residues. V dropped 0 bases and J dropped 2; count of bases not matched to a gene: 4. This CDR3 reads CASSQDRLAGYTDTQYF. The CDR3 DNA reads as TGCGCCAGCAGCCAAGATCGACTAGCGGGGTACACAGATACGCAGTATTTT.